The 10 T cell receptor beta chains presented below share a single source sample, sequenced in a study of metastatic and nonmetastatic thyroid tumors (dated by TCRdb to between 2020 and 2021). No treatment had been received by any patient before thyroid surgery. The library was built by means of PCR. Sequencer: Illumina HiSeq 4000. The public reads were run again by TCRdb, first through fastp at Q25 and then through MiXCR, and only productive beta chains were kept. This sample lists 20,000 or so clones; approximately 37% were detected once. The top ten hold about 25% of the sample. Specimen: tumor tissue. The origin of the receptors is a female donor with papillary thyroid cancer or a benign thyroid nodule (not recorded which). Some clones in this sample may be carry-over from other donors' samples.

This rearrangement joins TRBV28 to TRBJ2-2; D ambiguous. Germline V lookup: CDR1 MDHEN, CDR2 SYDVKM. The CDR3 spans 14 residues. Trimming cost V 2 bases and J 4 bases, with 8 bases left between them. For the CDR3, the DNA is TGTGCCAGCAGTTTAATGTCAGCCACCGGGGAGCTGTTTTTT. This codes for CASSLMSATGELFF.

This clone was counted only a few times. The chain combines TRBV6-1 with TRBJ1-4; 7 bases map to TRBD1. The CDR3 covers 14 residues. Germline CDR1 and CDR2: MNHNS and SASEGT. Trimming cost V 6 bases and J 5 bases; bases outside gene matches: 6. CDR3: CASSAGTENEKLFF. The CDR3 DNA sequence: TGTGCCAGCAGCGCCGGGACAGAGAATGAAAAACTGTTTTTT.

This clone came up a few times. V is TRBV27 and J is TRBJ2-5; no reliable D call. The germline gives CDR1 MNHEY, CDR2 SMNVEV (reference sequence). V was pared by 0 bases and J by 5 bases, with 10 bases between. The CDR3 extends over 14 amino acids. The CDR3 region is CASSLSSLGETQYF. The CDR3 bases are TGTGCCAGCAGTTTATCTAGCCTTGGCGAGACCCAGTACTTC.

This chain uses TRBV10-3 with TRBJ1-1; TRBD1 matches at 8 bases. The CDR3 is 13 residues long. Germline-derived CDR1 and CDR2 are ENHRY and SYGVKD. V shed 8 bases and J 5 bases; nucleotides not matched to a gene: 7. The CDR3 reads CAIGQGAGTEAFF. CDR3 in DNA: TGTGCCATCGGTCAGGGGGCTGGGACTGAAGCTTTCTTT.

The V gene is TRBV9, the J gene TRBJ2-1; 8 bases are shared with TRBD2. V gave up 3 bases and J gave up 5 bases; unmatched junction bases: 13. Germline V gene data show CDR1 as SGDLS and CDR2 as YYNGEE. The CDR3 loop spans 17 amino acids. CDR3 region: CASSGRWGGGTHNEQFF. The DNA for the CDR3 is TGTGCCAGCAGCGGCCGATGGGGCGGGGGGACCCACAATGAGCAGTTCTTC. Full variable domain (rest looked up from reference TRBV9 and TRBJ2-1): DSGVTQTPKHLITATGQRVTLRCSPRSGDLSVYWYQQSLDQGLQFLIQYYNGEERAKGNILERFSAQQFPDLHSELNLSSLELGDSALYFCASSGRWGGGTHNEQFFGPGTRLTVL.

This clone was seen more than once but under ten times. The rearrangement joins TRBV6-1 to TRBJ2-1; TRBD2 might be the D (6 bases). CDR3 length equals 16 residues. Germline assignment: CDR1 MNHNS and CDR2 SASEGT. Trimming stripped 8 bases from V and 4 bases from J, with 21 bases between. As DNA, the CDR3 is TGTGCCAGCGGGGGTTTTGGGGGGTCCGAATACAATGAGCAGTTCTTC. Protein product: CASGGFGGSEYNEQFF.

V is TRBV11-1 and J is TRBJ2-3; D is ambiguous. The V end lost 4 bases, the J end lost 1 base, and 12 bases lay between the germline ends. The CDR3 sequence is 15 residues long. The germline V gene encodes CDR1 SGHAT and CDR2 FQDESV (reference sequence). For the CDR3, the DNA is TGTGCCAGCAGCTCCCCAGGCTTGGGCACAGATACGCAGTATTTT. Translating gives CASSSPGLGTDTQYF.

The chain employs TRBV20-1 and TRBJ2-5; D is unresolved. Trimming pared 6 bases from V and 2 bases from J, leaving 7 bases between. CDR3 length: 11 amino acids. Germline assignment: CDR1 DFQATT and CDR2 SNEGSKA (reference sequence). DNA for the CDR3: TGCAGTGCGACCAGACAAGAGACCCAGTACTTC. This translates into CSATRQETQYF.

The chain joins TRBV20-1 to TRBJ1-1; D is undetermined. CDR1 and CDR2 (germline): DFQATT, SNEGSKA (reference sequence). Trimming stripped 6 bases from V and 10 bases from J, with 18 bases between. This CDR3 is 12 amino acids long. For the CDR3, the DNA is TGCAGTGCCAACACCCCGCATAGAGGAGCTTTCTTT. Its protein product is CSANTPHRGAFF.

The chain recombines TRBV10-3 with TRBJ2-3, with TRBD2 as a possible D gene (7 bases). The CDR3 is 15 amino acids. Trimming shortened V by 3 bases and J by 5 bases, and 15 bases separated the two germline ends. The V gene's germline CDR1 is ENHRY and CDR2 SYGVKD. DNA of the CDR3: TGTGCCATCAGTGAAGGGGGAGGGCCAGTAGATACGCAGTATTTT. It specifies CAISEGGGPVDTQYF.